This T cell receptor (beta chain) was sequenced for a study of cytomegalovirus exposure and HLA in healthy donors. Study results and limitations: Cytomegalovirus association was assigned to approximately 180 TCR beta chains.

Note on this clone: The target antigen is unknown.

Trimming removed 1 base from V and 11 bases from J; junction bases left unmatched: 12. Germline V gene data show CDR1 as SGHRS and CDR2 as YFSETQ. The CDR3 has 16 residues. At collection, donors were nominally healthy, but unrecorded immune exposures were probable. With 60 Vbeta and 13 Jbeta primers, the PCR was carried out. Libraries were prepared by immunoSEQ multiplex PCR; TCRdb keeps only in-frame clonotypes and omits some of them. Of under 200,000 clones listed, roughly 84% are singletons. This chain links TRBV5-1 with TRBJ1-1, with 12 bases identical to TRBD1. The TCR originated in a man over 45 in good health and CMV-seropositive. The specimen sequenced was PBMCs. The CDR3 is CASSLTITGTGGRAFF. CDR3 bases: TGCGCCAGCAGCTTGACTATAACCGGGACAGGGGGCCGGGCTTTCTTT.